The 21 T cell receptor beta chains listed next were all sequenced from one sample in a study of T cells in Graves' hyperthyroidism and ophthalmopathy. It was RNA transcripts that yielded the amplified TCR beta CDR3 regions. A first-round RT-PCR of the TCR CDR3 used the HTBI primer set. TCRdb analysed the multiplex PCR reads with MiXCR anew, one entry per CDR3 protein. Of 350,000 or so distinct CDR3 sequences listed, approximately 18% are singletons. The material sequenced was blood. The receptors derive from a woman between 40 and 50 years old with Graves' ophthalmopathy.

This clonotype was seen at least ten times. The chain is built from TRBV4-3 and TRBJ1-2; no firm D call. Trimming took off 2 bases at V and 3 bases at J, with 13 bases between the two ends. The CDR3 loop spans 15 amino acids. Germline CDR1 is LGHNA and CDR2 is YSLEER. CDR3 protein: CASSQNAGKHYGYTF. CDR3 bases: TGCGCCAGCAGCCAAAACGCGGGGAAGCACTATGGCTACACCTTC.

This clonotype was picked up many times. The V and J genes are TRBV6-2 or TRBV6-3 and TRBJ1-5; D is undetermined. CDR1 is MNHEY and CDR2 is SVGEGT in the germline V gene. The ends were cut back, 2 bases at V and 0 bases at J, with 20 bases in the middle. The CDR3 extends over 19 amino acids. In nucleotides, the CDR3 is TGTGCCAGCAGTTACCCTGCCTTGACATTAGGAGGTAGCAATCAGCCCCAGCATTTT. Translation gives CASSYPALTLGGSNQPQHF.

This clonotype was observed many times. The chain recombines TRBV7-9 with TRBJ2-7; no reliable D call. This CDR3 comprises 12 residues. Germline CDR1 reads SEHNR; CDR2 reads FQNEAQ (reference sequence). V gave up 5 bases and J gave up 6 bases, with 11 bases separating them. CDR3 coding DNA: TGTGCCAGCAGCCGCGCTGGCGCCGAGCAGTACTTC. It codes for CASSRAGAEQYF.

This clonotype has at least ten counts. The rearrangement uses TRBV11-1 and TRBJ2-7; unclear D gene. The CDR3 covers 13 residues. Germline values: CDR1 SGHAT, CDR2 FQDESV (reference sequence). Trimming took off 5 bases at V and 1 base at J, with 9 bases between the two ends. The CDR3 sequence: CASSPRVSYEQYF. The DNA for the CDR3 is TGTGCCAGCAGCCCCCGGGTGTCCTACGAGCAGTACTTC.

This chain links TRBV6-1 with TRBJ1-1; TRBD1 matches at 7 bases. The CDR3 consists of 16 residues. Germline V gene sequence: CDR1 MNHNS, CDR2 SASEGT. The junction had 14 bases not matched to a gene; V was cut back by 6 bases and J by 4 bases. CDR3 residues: CASSRPKQGTVTEAFF. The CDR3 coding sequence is TGTGCCAGCAGCCGCCCTAAACAGGGGACGGTCACTGAAGCTTTCTTT.

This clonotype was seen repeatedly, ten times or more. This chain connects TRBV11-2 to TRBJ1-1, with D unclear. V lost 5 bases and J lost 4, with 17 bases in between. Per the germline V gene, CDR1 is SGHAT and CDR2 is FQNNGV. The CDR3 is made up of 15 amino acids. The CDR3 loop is CASSPWTGSATEAFF. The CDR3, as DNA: TGTGCCAGCAGCCCTTGGACGGGTTCGGCCACTGAAGCTTTCTTT.

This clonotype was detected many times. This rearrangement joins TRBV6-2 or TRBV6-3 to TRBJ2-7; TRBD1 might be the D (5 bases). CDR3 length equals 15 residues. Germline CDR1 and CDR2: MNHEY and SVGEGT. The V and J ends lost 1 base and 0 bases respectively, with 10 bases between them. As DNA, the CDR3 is TGTGCCAGCAGTTACTTGGGGCCGTACTCCTACGAGCAGTACTTC. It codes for CASSYLGPYSYEQYF.

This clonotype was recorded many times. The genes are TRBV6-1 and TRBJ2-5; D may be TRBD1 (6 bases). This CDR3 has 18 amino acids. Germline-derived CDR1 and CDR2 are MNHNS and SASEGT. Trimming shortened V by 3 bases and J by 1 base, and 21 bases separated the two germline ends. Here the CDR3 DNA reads TGTGCCAGCAGTGAGAAATACAGGGTACCTGGGATCCAAGAGACCCAGTACTTC. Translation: CASSEKYRVPGIQETQYF.

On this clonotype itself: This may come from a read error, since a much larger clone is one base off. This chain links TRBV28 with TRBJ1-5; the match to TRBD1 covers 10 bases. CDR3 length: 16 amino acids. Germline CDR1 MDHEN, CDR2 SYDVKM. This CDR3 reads CVSSQIGTGVEQPQHF. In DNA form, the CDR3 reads TGTGTCAGCAGTCAGATCGGGACAGGGGTGGAACAGCCCCAGCATTTT. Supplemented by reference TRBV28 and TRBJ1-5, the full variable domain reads DVKVTQSSRYLVKRTGEKVFLECVQDMDHENMFWYRQDPGLGLRLIYFSYDVKMKEKGDIPEGYSVSREKKERFSLILESASTNQTSMYLCVSSQIGTGVEQPQHFGDGTRLSIL.

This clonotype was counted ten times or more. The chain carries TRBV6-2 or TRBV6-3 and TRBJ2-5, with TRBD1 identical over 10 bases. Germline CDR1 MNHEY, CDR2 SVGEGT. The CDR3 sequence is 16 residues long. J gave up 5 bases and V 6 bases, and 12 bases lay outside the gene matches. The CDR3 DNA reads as TGTGCCAGCAGGGGGTCCGGGACAGGGGAGGAGGAGACCCAGTACTTC. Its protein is CASRGSGTGEEETQYF.

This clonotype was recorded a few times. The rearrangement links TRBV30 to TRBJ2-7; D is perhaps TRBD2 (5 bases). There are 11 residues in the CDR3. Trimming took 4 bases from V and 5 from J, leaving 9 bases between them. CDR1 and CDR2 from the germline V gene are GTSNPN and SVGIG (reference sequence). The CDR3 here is CAWTKRDEQYF. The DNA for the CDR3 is TGTGCCTGGACCAAGAGGGACGAGCAGTACTTC.

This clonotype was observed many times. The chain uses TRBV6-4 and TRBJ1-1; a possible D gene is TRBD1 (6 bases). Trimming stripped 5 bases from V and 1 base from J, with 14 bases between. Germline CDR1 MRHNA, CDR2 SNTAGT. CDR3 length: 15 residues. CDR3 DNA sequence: TGTGCCAGCAGTTCCAAGACAGGACCGAACACTGAAGCTTTCTTT. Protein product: CASSSKTGPNTEAFF.

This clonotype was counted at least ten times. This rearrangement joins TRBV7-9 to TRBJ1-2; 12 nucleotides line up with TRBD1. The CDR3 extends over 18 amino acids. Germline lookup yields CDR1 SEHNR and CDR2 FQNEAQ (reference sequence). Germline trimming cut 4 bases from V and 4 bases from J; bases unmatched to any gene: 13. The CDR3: CASSSSPGQGADSYGYTF. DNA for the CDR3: TGTGCCAGCAGCTCATCCCCGGGACAGGGGGCCGATAGCTATGGCTACACCTTC.

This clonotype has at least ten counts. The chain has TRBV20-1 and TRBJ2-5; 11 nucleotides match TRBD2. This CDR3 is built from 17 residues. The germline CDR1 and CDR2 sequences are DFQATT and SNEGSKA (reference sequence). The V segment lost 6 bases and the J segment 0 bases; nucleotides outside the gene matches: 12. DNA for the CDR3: TGCAGTGCCACGACTAGCGGGGCCCCCGGGTACCAAGAGACCCAGTACTTC. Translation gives CSATTSGAPGYQETQYF.

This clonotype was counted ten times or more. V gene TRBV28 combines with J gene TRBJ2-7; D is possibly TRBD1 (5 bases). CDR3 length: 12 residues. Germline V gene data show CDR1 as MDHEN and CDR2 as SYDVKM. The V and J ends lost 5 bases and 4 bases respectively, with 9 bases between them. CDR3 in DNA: TGTGCCAGCAGTCAAGCAGGGTACGAGCAGTACTTC. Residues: CASSQAGYEQYF.

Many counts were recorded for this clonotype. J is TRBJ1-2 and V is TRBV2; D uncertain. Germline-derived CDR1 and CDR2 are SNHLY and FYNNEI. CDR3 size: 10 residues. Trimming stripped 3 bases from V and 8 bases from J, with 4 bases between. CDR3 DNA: TGTGCCAGCAGTGACAACGGCTACACCTTC. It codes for CASSDNGYTF.

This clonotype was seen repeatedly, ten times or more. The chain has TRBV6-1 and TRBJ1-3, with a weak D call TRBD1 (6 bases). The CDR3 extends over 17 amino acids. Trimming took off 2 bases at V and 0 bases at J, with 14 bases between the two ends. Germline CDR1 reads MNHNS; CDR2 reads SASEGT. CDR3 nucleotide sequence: TGTGCCAGCAGTGAATTTGGACAGCGCCCCTCTGGAAACACCATATATTTT. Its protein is CASSEFGQRPSGNTIYF.

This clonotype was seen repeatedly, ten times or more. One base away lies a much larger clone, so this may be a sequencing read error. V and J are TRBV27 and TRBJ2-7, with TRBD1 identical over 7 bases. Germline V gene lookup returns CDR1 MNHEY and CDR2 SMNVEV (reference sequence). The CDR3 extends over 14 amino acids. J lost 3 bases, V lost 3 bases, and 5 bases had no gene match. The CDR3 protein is CASSLGTVGYEQYF. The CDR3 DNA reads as TGTGCCAGCAGTTTGGGGACAGTGGGCTACGAGCAGTACTTC.

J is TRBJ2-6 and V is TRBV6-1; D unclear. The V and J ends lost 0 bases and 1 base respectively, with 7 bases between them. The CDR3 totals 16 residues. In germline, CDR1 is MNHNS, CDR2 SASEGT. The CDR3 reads CASSEAVGSGANVLTF. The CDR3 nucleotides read TGTGCCAGCAGTGAAGCGGTGGGGTCTGGGGCCAACGTCCTGACTTTC.

In nucleotides, the CDR3 is TGTGCCAGCAGCTTATGGGCGGGCCCTAATGAGCAGTTCTTC. Amino acids: CASSLWAGPNEQFF. The V gene is TRBV7-8, the J gene TRBJ2-1; D might be TRBD2 (5 bases). The CDR3 loop spans 14 amino acids. CDR1 and CDR2 from the germline V gene are SGHVS and FQNEAQ. Trimming shortened V by 2 bases and J by 7 bases, and 12 bases separated the two germline ends. Together with reference TRBV7-8 and TRBJ2-1, the CDR3 gives the full variable domain: GAGVSQSPRYKVAKRGQDVALRCDPISGHVSLFWYQQALGQGPEFLTYFQNEAQLDKSGLPSDRFFAERPEGSVSTLKIQRTQQEDSAVYLCASSLWAGPNEQFFGPGTRLTVL.

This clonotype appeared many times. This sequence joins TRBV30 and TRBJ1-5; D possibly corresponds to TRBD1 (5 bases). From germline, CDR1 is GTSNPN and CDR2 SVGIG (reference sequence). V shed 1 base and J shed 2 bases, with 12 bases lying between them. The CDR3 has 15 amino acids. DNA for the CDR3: TGTGCCTGGAGTGGTCCGGGACTCGGCAATCAGCCCCAGCATTTT. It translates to CAWSGPGLGNQPQHF.